Sequencing of this T cell receptor beta chain was carried out in a study of T cells in Graves' hyperthyroidism and ophthalmopathy. V was clipped by 6 bases and J by 9 bases, with 15 bases between them. The CDR3 extends over 13 amino acids. Germline CDR1 reads MDHEN; CDR2 reads SYDVKM. TCR beta CDR3 sequences were amplified from RNA transcripts. The HTBI set primed first-round TCR CDR3 RT-PCR. In TCRdb, the multiplex PCR reads were re-called with MiXCR into one record per CDR3 protein. This sample has around 690,000 distinct CDR3 sequences, with approximately 15% found just once. This clonotype was counted at least ten times.

The rearrangement joins TRBV28 to TRBJ1-5; the D is unclear. The origin of this receptor is a man in his fifties with Graves' hyperthyroidism. Sequencing was performed on blood. CDR3 DNA: TGTGCCAGCAGCCGGGTGGAGCTTTGGCCCCAGCATTTT. Amino acid sequence: CASSRVELWPQHF.